This entry concerns a single T cell receptor beta chain. What it binds is unknown. This record comes from a study of shared clonotypes between healthy human individuals. Germline CDR1 reads SGHRS; CDR2 reads YFSETQ. The length of the CDR3 is 15 residues. The ends were cut back, 4 bases at V and 0 bases at J, with 13 bases in the middle. Data came from immunoSEQ multiplex PCR; TCRdb stores just in-frame clones and leaves some out. The sample includes approximately 1,500,000 clones, roughly 95% of them seen just once. Findings and limits, study-wide: Naive subsets tended to show greater estimated richness than memory subsets.

Specimen: naive CD4+ T cells sorted from blood. Regarding subset: CD45RA+ positively selected. The chain has TRBV5-1 and TRBJ2-5, with D possibly matching TRBD2 (6 bases). The TCR comes from a man aged 30 to 39 in good health. CDR3 DNA: TGCGCCAGCAGCGGGGGGTCTTCGTACCAAGAGACCCAGTACTTC. Amino acid sequence: CASSGGSSYQETQYF.